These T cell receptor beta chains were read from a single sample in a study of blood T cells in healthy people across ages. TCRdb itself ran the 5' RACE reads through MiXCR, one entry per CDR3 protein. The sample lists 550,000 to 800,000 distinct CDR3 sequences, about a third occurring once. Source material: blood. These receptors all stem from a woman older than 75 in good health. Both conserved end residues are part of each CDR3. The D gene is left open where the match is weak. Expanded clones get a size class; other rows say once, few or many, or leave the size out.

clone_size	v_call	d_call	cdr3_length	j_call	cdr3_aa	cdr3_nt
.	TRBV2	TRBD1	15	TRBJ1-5	CASTPDRGGNQPQHF	TGTGCCAGCACTCCCGACAGGGGTGGCAATCAGCCCCAGCATTTT
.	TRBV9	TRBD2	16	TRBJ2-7	CASSAYGAASGIEQYF	TGTGCCAGCAGCGCCTATGGGGCGGCTAGCGGGATCGAGCAGTACTTC
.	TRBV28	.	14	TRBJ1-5	CASRRDWSNQPQHF	TGTGCCAGCAGGCGAGACTGGAGCAATCAGCCCCAGCATTTT
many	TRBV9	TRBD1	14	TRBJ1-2	CASSAQTGGSGYTF	TGTGCCAGCAGCGCACAAACAGGGGGCAGTGGCTACACCTTC
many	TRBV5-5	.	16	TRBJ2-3	CASSSPGGSSTDTQYF	TGTGCCAGCAGCTCACCTGGCGGTTCTAGCACAGATACGCAGTATTTT
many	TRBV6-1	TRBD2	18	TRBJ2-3	CASSVSVAGERSTDTQYF	TGTGCCAGCAGTGTGTCGGTAGCGGGGGAAAGAAGCACAGATACGCAGTATTTT
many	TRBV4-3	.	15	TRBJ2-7	CASSQASWPPREQYF	TGCGCCAGCAGCCAAGCATCTTGGCCCCCTCGCGAGCAGTACTTC
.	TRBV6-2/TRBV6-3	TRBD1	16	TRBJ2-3	CASSYLGRGHADTQYF	TGTGCCAGCAGTTACCTAGGCAGGGGGCATGCAGATACGCAGTATTTT
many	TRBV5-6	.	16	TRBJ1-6	CASSFGIIQGYSPLHF	TGTGCCAGCAGCTTTGGGATTATCCAGGGTTATTCACCCCTCCACTTT
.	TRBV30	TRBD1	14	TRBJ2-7	CAWSVNTGGYEQYF	TGTGCCTGGAGTGTCAATACAGGGGGCTACGAGCAGTACTTC
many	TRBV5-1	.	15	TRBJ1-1	CASSPTPLEDTEAFF	TGCGCCAGCAGCCCAACCCCCTTGGAGGACACTGAAGCTTTCTTT
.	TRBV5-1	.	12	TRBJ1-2	CVSSLEGYGYTF	TGCGTCAGCAGCTTAGAGGGCTATGGCTACACCTTC
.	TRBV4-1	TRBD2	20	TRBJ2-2	CATSRLGRDGGAQNTGELFF	TGCGCCACCTCACGGTTGGGGCGGGACGGGGGGGCGCAGAACACCGGGGAGCTGTTTTTT
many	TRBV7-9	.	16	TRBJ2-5	CASSLVLDTSGETQYF	TGTGCCAGCAGCTTAGTGCTAGACACCTCTGGGGAGACCCAGTACTTC
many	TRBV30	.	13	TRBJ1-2	CAWKDSGVYGYTF	TGTGCCTGGAAGGACAGTGGCGTCTATGGCTACACCTTC
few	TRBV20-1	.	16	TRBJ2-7	CSARDGGPSSYNEQYF	TGCAGTGCTAGAGACGGCGGCCCGAGCTCCTACAATGAGCAGTACTTC
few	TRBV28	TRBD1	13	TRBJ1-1	CASRRDPRGEAFF	TGTGCCAGCAGGCGGGACCCCAGGGGGGAAGCTTTCTTT
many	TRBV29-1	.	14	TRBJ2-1	CSVVTAGDYNEQFF	TGCAGCGTTGTAACGGCAGGTGATTACAATGAGCAGTTCTTC
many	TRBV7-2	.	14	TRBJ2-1	CASSSDWAYNEQFF	TGTGCCAGCAGCTCCGATTGGGCTTACAATGAGCAGTTCTTC
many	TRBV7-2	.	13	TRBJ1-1	CASSGQLNTEAFF	TGTGCCAGCAGCGGGCAGCTGAACACTGAAGCTTTCTTT
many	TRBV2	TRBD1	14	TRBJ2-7	CAIHSGTGSYEQYF	TGTGCCATCCACTCCGGGACAGGGTCCTACGAGCAGTACTTC
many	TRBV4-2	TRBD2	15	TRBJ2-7	CASSQGAGASYEQYF	TGTGCCAGCAGCCAAGGAGCGGGGGCCTCCTACGAGCAGTACTTC